One and the same sample provided the 30 T cell receptor beta chains below, sequenced in a study of blood T cell repertoires in COVID-19. Sequencing used immunoSEQ multiplex PCR; TCRdb keeps in-frame clones, though not all of them. The data hold under 200,000 clones, with 80% to 90% observed a single time. The material sequenced was peripheral blood. Every receptor here comes from a man between 60 and 70 years old with acute or convalescent COVID-19.

The chain recombines TRBV24-1 with TRBJ2-3; D perhaps matches TRBD1 (6 bases). This CDR3 has 15 residues. V was cut by 0 bases and J by 2 bases, with 8 bases left in between. Germline CDR1 is KGHDR and CDR2 is SFDVKD. CDR3 protein: CATSDLTGTTDTQYF. The DNA of the CDR3 is TGTGCCACCAGTGATTTGACAGGGACCACAGATACGCAGTATTTT.

CDR3 sequence reads: CAWSVIWSEKLFF. The DNA for the CDR3 is TGTGCCTGGAGTGTAATTTGGAGTGAAAAACTGTTTTTT. The chain links TRBV30 to TRBJ1-4; the D is unclear. From germline, CDR1 is GTSNPN and CDR2 SVGIG (reference sequence). The CDR3 consists of 13 residues. V lost 0 bases, J lost 7 bases, and 9 bases lay in between.

The chain carries TRBV6-5 and TRBJ1-2; 8 bases map to TRBD1. Germline assignment: CDR1 MNHEY and CDR2 SVGAGI. V gave up 4 bases and J gave up 4 bases; unmatched junction bases: 5. This CDR3 spans 14 amino acids. The CDR3 region is CASSLQGGGYGYTF. CDR3 sequence (DNA): TGTGCCAGCAGTTTACAGGGGGGGGGCTATGGCTACACCTTC.

The chain links TRBV2 to TRBJ2-5; a weak D match, TRBD1 (6 bases). CDR3 size: 13 residues. Per germline, CDR1 SNHLY and CDR2 FYNNEI. V lost 6 bases and J 2 bases, leaving 10 bases between the germline ends. CDR3 region: CASRRTAQETQYF. The CDR3 DNA is TGTGCCAGCAGACGGACAGCTCAAGAGACCCAGTACTTC.

This sequence joins TRBV2 and TRBJ1-3; D remains ambiguous. CDR3 length: 10 amino acids. CDR1 is SNHLY and CDR2 is FYNNEI in the germline V gene. Deletions cut 6 bases from V and 5 bases from J, with 2 bases between. This CDR3 is CASSRNTIYF. The CDR3, as DNA: TGTGCCAGCAGCAGAAACACCATATATTTT.

The genes are TRBV19 and TRBJ1-1; a possible D gene is TRBD1 (6 bases). Germline V lookup: CDR1 LNHDA, CDR2 SQIVND (reference sequence). CDR3 size: 15 residues. Trimming pared 4 bases from V and 3 bases from J, leaving 15 bases between. CDR3 residues: CASSTQPRGYTEAFF. The CDR3 region has the DNA TGTGCCAGTAGTACCCAACCCAGGGGTTACACTGAAGCTTTCTTT.

V usage is TRBV6-5 and J usage is TRBJ1-1; D gene ambiguous. Germline CDR1 MNHEY, CDR2 SVGAGI. This CDR3 has 11 amino acids. V lost 6 bases, J lost 1 base, and 3 bases lay in between. The CDR3 spells CASSKNTEAFF. The CDR3 bases are TGTGCCAGCAGCAAGAACACTGAAGCTTTCTTT.

This clone was seen once. The chain uses TRBV25-1 and TRBJ2-3, with D maybe TRBD2 (6 bases). The CDR3 is 16 amino acids. V was pared by 3 bases and J by 1 base, with 14 bases between. The germline V gene has CDR1 MGHDK and CDR2 SYGVNS. The CDR3 nucleotides read TGTGCCAGCAGTGACCCCTTGGGCGGGGGCACAGATACGCAGTATTTT. Translated: CASSDPLGGGTDTQYF. The full variable domain, with the rest looked up from reference TRBV25-1 and TRBJ2-3, is EADIYQTPRYLVIGTGKKITLECSQTMGHDKMYWYQQDPGMELHLIHYSYGVNSTEKGDLSSESTVSRIRTEHFPLTLESARPSHTSQYLCASSDPLGGGTDTQYFGPGTRLTVL.

V usage is TRBV19 and J usage is TRBJ2-2; 7 bases line up with TRBD1. This CDR3 contains 15 residues. Germline CDR1 and CDR2: LNHDA and SQIVND (reference sequence). The junction had 12 bases not matched to a gene; V was cut back by 9 bases and J by 5 bases. The CDR3, as DNA: TGTGCCAGCACCCCTAGGGGGCTGGGAACCGGGGAGCTGTTTTTT. This codes for CASTPRGLGTGELFF.

The rearrangement uses TRBV7-9 and TRBJ2-3, with 13 bases aligning to TRBD2. Germline V gives CDR1 SEHNR, CDR2 FQNEAQ (reference sequence). The CDR3 loop spans 16 amino acids. V lost 6 bases, J lost 2 bases, and 5 bases stayed unmatched. For the CDR3, the DNA is TGTGCCAGCAGTTGGGGACTAGCGGGGTACACAGATACGCAGTATTTT. This codes for CASSWGLAGYTDTQYF.

This clone was observed once. The J gene is TRBJ2-7, the V gene TRBV14, with D perhaps TRBD1 (5 bases). Trimming left V 3 bases short and J 0 bases short, with 12 bases between. The germline gives CDR1 SGHDN, CDR2 FVKESK. The CDR3 length is 15 residues. The CDR3 here is CASSHIQAASYEQYF. The CDR3 nucleotides are TGTGCCAGCAGCCACATACAGGCCGCCTCCTACGAGCAGTACTTC.

This clone was seen only a few times. As DNA, the CDR3 is TGTGCCAGTAGTTCCCTATATCAGCCCCAGCATTTT. This encodes CASSSLYQPQHF. This sequence joins TRBV19 and TRBJ1-5; D uncertain. Trimming left V 5 bases short and J 5 bases short, with 7 bases between. The germline V gene encodes CDR1 LNHDA and CDR2 SQIVND (reference sequence). The CDR3 extends over 12 amino acids.

This chain connects TRBV2 to TRBJ2-2, with 7 bases lining up with TRBD1. The junction had 8 bases not matched to a gene; V was cut back by 6 bases and J by 7 bases. The CDR3 runs to 14 residues. CDR1 and CDR2 (germline): SNHLY, FYNNEI. CDR3 coding DNA: TGTGCCAGCAGGGCAGACAGGGCTAACGGGGAGCTGTTTTTT. This gives the protein CASRADRANGELFF.

V and J are TRBV3-1 (or the pseudogene TRBV3-2) and TRBJ1-5; D call uncertain. Trimming removed 0 bases from V and 7 bases from J, with 7 bases in between. The length of the CDR3 is 13 residues. Germline V gene data show CDR1 as LGHDT and CDR2 as YNNKEL (reference sequence). The CDR3, as DNA: TGTGCCAGCAGCCAAGACGCAGTCCAGCCCCAGCATTTT. Protein sequence: CASSQDAVQPQHF.

The chain is built from TRBV6-5 and TRBJ2-7, with 8 bases that match TRBD1. Unmatched junction bases numbered 5, after V lost 5 bases and J lost 5 bases. The CDR3 spans 13 residues. Germline V gives CDR1 MNHEY, CDR2 SVGAGI. The CDR3 region is CASSRTGSDEQYF. CDR3 DNA: TGTGCCAGCAGTCGGACAGGGTCCGACGAGCAGTACTTC.

The CDR3 DNA reads TGTGCCAGCATGCCGGGACAGGGGTCGGAGAACACTGAAGCTTTCTTT. Protein product: CASMPGQGSENTEAFF. This sequence joins TRBV4-2 and TRBJ1-1; 10 bases are a match to TRBD1. The CDR3 runs to 16 residues. The germline gives CDR1 LGHNA, CDR2 YNFKEQ. Trimming cost V 7 bases and J 1 base; bases outside gene matches: 9.

This chain joins TRBV5-5 and TRBJ1-4; D is ambiguous. The CDR3 is 14 residues long. Per the germline V gene, CDR1 is SGHKS and CDR2 is YYEKEE (reference sequence). The V end was cut by 0 bases, the J end by 4 bases, with 7 bases between. Here the CDR3 reads CASSLVGDNEKLFF. The DNA for the CDR3 is TGTGCCAGCAGCTTGGTTGGAGATAATGAAAAACTGTTTTTT.

This chain joins TRBV15 and TRBJ2-7, with TRBD1 as a possible D gene (5 bases). Germline loops: CDR1 LNHNV, CDR2 YYDKDF (reference sequence). Trimming took 4 bases from V and 1 from J, leaving 8 bases between them. The length of the CDR3 is 13 residues. The DNA for the CDR3 is TGTGCCACCAGCACGACAGTGTCCTACGAGCAGTACTTC. It specifies CATSTTVSYEQYF.

The chain employs TRBV30 and TRBJ2-5; D uncertain. The CDR3 has 12 residues. CDR1 and CDR2 (germline): GTSNPN, SVGIG (reference sequence). V was cut by 4 bases and J by 0 bases, with 6 bases left in between. CDR3 sequence (DNA): TGTGCCTGGACAGAAAACCAAGAGACCCAGTACTTC. Amino acids: CAWTENQETQYF.

This clone came up once. The CDR3 DNA sequence: TGTGCCAGTTGCGGGTCGGATTACAATGAGCAGTTCTTC. It is translated as CASCGSDYNEQFF. V is TRBV27 and J is TRBJ2-1; the D gene is possibly TRBD2 (5 bases). The CDR3 consists of 13 residues. From germline, CDR1 is MNHEY and CDR2 SMNVEV (reference sequence). The V and J ends lost 9 bases and 4 bases respectively, with 13 bases between them.

V usage is TRBV6-1 and J usage is TRBJ1-3; D uncertain. The CDR3 is made up of 17 amino acids. CDR1 and CDR2 (germline): MNHNS, SASEGT. V lost 1 base to trimming and J lost 1 base, with 14 bases between them. CDR3 nucleotides: TGTGCCAGCAGTGAAGTCCCCCAGGAGGAATCTGGAAACACCATATATTTT. Amino acids: CASSEVPQEESGNTIYF.

The gene calls are TRBV5-1 and TRBJ2-1, with 12 nucleotides matching TRBD2. Germline CDR1 and CDR2: SGHRS and YFSETQ. V trimming: 5 bases; J trimming: 10 bases; junction bases outside the gene matches: 7. The CDR3 runs 14 residues. The CDR3 sequence is CASSRLAGEDEQFF. Written as DNA, the CDR3 is TGCGCCAGCAGTCGACTAGCGGGAGAGGACGAGCAGTTCTTC.

The CDR3 DNA is TGTGCCACCAGCAGGGGTCGGGGACTAGCGGGAGGTAATGAGCAGTTCTTC. It specifies CATSRGRGLAGGNEQFF. This rearrangement joins TRBV15 to TRBJ2-1; 15 bases are a match to TRBD2. With 3 bases clipped from V and 7 bases from J, the junction kept 7 bases outside the gene matches. The CDR3 loop spans 17 amino acids. In germline, CDR1 is LNHNV, CDR2 YYDKDF (reference sequence). Using reference TRBV15 and TRBJ2-1 for the parts outside the CDR3, the full variable domain is DAMVIQNPRYQVTQFGKPVTLSCSQTLNHNVMYWYQQKSSQAPKLLFHYYDKDFNNEADTPDNFQSRRPNTSFCFLDIRSPGLGDTAMYLCATSRGRGLAGGNEQFFGPGTRLTVL.

The chain has TRBV6-5 and TRBJ1-2, with 7 bases aligning to TRBD1. After removal of 1 base from V and 0 bases from J, the junction contained 5 bases not matched to a gene. This CDR3 region has 16 residues. Germline V gene sequence: CDR1 MNHEY, CDR2 SVGAGI. CDR3 sequence (DNA): TGTGCCAGCAGTTACTGGACAGGCCTCTCTAACTATGGCTACACCTTC. It codes for CASSYWTGLSNYGYTF.

CDR3 residues: CASSFLGQGAGGYTF. The CDR3 nucleotides read TGCGCCAGCAGCTTCCTAGGACAGGGGGCCGGGGGCTACACCTTC. The chain recombines TRBV5-1 with TRBJ1-2; 11 positions match TRBD1. The V and J ends lost 2 bases and 8 bases, in that order; junction bases with no gene match: 8. The CDR3 totals 15 residues. In germline, CDR1 is SGHRS, CDR2 YFSETQ.

The genes are TRBV3-1 (or the pseudogene TRBV3-2) and TRBJ2-7; perhaps TRBD1 as D (5 bases). V lost 2 bases to trimming and J lost 5 bases, with 10 bases between them. The CDR3 sequence is 13 residues long. The germline gives CDR1 LGHDT, CDR2 YNNKEL (reference sequence). The CDR3 sequence: CASSQRGLDEQYF. DNA for the CDR3: TGTGCCAGCAGCCAAAGGGGCCTCGACGAGCAGTACTTC.

In DNA form, the CDR3 reads TGCGCCAGCAGCCAAGAACACAGCTCCTATGGCTACACCTTC. Its protein is CASSQEHSSYGYTF. The chain uses TRBV4-1 and TRBJ1-2; D not resolved. CDR1 is MGHRA, CDR2 YSYEKL, per germline. Trimming stripped 0 bases from V and 4 bases from J, with 9 bases between. The CDR3 is 14 amino acids.

The rearrangement uses TRBV15 and TRBJ1-4, with 7 positions matching TRBD1. The CDR3 is 14 residues long. Germline V gives CDR1 LNHNV, CDR2 YYDKDF (reference sequence). V was pared by 2 bases and J by 8 bases, with 5 bases of the junction left unmatched. CDR3 in amino acids: CATSRTGVREKLFF. The CDR3 DNA is TGTGCCACCAGCAGAACAGGGGTTCGAGAAAAACTGTTTTTT.

V is TRBV28 and J is TRBJ1-2; 7 bases are shared with TRBD1. Germline CDR1 MDHEN, CDR2 SYDVKM. After removal of 7 bases from V and 5 bases from J, the junction contained 10 bases not matched to a gene. The CDR3 has 14 amino acids. The DNA of the CDR3 is TGTGCCAGCACCCCCGGGGGACAGACGTATGGCTACACCTTC. Translating gives CASTPGGQTYGYTF.

The chain is built from TRBV7-8 and TRBJ1-3; D is possibly TRBD1 (5 bases). The CDR3 contains 15 residues. Trimming stripped 5 bases from V and 0 bases from J, with 11 bases between. Germline CDR1 and CDR2: SGHVS and FQNEAQ. CDR3 DNA sequence: TGTGCCAGCAGCCCGAGGACACACTCTGGAAACACCATATATTTT. It translates to CASSPRTHSGNTIYF.